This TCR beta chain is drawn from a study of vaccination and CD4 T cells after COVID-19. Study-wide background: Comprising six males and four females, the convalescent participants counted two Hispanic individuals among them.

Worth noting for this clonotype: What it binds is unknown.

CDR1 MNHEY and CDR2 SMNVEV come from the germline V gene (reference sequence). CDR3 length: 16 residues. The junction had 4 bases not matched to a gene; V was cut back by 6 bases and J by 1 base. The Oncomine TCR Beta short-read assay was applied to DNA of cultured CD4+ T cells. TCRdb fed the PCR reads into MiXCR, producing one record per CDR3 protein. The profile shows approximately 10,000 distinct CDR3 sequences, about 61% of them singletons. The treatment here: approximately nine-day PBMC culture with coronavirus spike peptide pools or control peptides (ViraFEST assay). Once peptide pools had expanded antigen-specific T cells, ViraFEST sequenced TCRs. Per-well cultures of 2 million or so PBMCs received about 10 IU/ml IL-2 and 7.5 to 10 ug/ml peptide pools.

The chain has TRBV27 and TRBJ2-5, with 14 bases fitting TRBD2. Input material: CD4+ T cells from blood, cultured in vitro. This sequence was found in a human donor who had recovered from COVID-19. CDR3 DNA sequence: TGTGCCAGCAGGCCCGGACTAGCGGGAGGCCAAGAGACCCAGTACTTC. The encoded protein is CASRPGLAGGQETQYF.